This TCR beta chain was captured by sequencing in a study of blood T cell repertoires in COVID-19. Study-wide background: The samples span acute and convalescent COVID-19 from the United States, Italy and Spain. T cells, B-cell-depleted T cells, or PBMCs provided the cDNA or gDNA that served as material.

Per the original methods: Reference gene primer amplification yielded estimated nucleated cell counts. Sequenced by immunoSEQ multiplex PCR; TCRdb stores in-frame clones only, minus some. V and J calls plus clone size are reproduced from that table; the DNA served to infer D and trimming. The sample carries around 230,000 clones, about 85% recorded once. This clone was found a few times. Sequencing input: peripheral blood. This receptor was taken from a woman over 75 with acute or convalescent COVID-19.

CDR3 protein: CASTGGTSFNEQFF. The CDR3, as DNA: TGTGCCAGCACGGGAGGGACTAGCTTCAATGAGCAGTTCTTC. The chain employs TRBV6-6 and TRBJ2-1; 9 bases align to TRBD2. Looked up from germline, CDR1 is MNHNY and CDR2 is SVGAGI (reference sequence). The V segment lost 7 bases and the J segment 6 bases; nucleotides outside the gene matches: 7. The CDR3 has 14 residues.